The entry below describes one TCR beta chain. The data derive from a study of blood T cell repertoires in COVID-19. The CDR3 sequence is 16 residues long. The V gene's germline CDR1 is SGHVS and CDR2 FQNEAQ. Germline trimming cut 5 bases from V and 7 bases from J; bases unmatched to any gene: 10. Method: immunoSEQ multiplex PCR; TCRdb's copy keeps in-frame clones and lacks some. The sample includes approximately 66,000 clones, less than 75% of them seen just once. The sequence came from a man aged 55 to 70 with acute or convalescent COVID-19. The genes are TRBV7-8 and TRBJ2-3; the match to TRBD2 covers 12 bases. Sequences were obtained from peripheral blood. CDR3 sequence reads: CASSPRLAGDPNTQYF. As DNA, the CDR3 is TGTGCCAGCAGCCCGAGACTAGCGGGAGATCCAAATACGCAGTATTTT.